The sequence of this T cell receptor (beta chain) was determined in a study of T cells in Graves' hyperthyroidism and ophthalmopathy. Patients between 18 and 65 years old had hyperthyroidism, newly diagnosed and lasting under 2 months. The PBMCs were sourced from fresh peripheral blood (approximately 9.6 ml). A note on this clonotype: Antigen specificity is unknown. A much more abundant neighbour one base away suggests this may be a read error.

The CDR3 totals 16 residues. Per germline, CDR1 MGHDK and CDR2 SYGVNS. Findings and caveats of the study: For ophthalmopathy, model prediction preceded onset by a median roughly 6.5 months.

RNA transcripts served as the template for amplifying TCR beta CDR3 regions. The HTBI primer set served for first-round RT-PCR of the TCR CDR3. TCRdb re-called the multiplex PCR reads with MiXCR, one entry per CDR3 protein. The data show roughly 710,000 distinct CDR3 sequences, roughly a third seen once. This chain connects TRBV25-1 to TRBJ2-5; possibly TRBD1 for D (6 bases). The source is a woman aged 40 to 55 with Graves' hyperthyroidism. The sample taken for sequencing was blood. CDR3 DNA sequence: TGTGCCAGCAGTGAATATTGGACAGACCTGCAAGAGGCCCAGTACTTC. This gives the protein CASSEYWTDLQEAQYF.